The 5 T cell receptor beta chains listed next were all sequenced from one sample in a study of human CD8 memory T cell subsets. UMI-labeled 5' RACE yielded the TCR beta libraries. Reanalyzing the 5' RACE reads, TCRdb keeps one entry per CDR3 protein, without DNA. This sample lists 2,500 to 3,500 distinct CDR3 sequences; its ten largest clones have about 30%. Sequences were obtained from CD8+ T cells from PBMCs. Receptors originate from a human donor in good health.

The chain uses TRBV18 and TRBJ1-5. CDR1 and CDR2 (germline): KGHSH, LQKENI. The CDR3 covers 15 residues. The CDR3 spells CASSPDFQENQPQHF.

The V and J genes are TRBV7-2 and TRBJ2-1; TCRdb reports TRBD2, a call that lacks DNA to check it against. Germline CDR1 reads SGHTA; CDR2 reads FQGNSA. This CDR3 has 14 amino acids. CDR3 loop: CASSLGLAGFEQFF.

The genes are TRBV4-3 and TRBJ2-1; lacking DNA, the TRBD2 call made by TCRdb goes unchecked. This CDR3 is built from 16 residues. Per the germline V gene, CDR1 is LGHNA and CDR2 is YSLEER. CDR3 loop: CASSQDPAGSGNEQFF.

This clonotype shows up as medium-sized by frequency. The chain employs TRBV6-6 and TRBJ1-1. Germline CDR1 is MNHNY and CDR2 is SVGAGI (reference sequence). This CDR3 is 14 amino acids long. The CDR3 sequence is CASTSRRGDTEAFF.

The chain joins TRBV6-2 or TRBV6-3 to TRBJ2-7; TCRdb gives TRBD2 as the D gene, but with no DNA this cannot be confirmed. The CDR3 runs 14 residues. The V gene's germline CDR1 is MNHEY and CDR2 SVGEGT. This CDR3 reads CASTPESPSYEQYF.